This T cell receptor beta chain was identified in a study of circulating CD8 cells and anti-PD-1 response in melanoma. The QIAseq Immune Repertoire TCR panel built the libraries from around 15 ng of total RNA. TCRdb itself ran the reads through MiXCR, one entry per CDR3 protein. The data hold approximately 1,200 distinct CDR3 sequences, with approximately 10% observed a single time. Germline V gives CDR1 DFQATT, CDR2 SNEGSKA (reference sequence). Trimming cost V 6 bases and J 6 bases, with 16 bases left between them. This CDR3 spans 13 amino acids. Sorting of live CD3+CD8+TCRalphabeta+ cells by PD-1 and/or TIGIT gave four subsets.

This chain joins TRBV20-1 and TRBJ2-3, with a possible D match to TRBD2 (6 bases). The source material was CD8+ T cells from PBMCs, sampled at baseline or after one month of anti-PD-1 therapy (not recorded which). The sequence was obtained from a human donor with melanoma. The CDR3 nucleotides read TGCAGTGCGGGGAGGAGGGGACGGGATACGCAGTATTTT. Protein sequence: CSAGRRGRDTQYF.